This paragraph covers one T cell receptor beta chain sequence. The entry originates in a study of blood T cell repertoires in COVID-19. Germline CDR1 SGDLS, CDR2 YYNGEE. The CDR3 totals 19 residues. V shed 0 bases and J 4 bases; nucleotides not matched to a gene: 16. Here immunoSEQ multiplex PCR was the method, and the copy in TCRdb shows in-frame clones only, minus some. The table shows approximately 110,000 clones, with 90% to 95% occurring only once. The sample taken for sequencing was peripheral blood. J is TRBJ1-2 and V is TRBV9; the match to TRBD1 covers 9 bases. The receptor's source is a man aged 45-65 years with COVID-19, enrolled during active disease. The CDR3 region has the DNA TGTGCCAGCAGCGTAGCTCCGGCCCCGGCGGGACAGGGCCTCTATGGCTACACCTTC. It specifies CASSVAPAPAGQGLYGYTF.